The source of this T cell receptor (beta chain) is a study of Ad26.COV2.S vaccination and SARS-CoV-2 variants. TCRdb keeps only in-frame clones here, not all; method: immunoSEQ multiplex PCR. The sample lists 380,000 or so clones; around 89% were seen once. Regarding treatment: 15 to 20 received Ad26.COV2.S at low or high dose, single or two shots; 5 received placebo; per-sample allocation not given. Sampling was performed 63 days after the first vaccine or placebo injection. Specimen: peripheral blood, collected in a trial of Ad26.COV2.S vaccine versus placebo. The receptor was isolated from a person aged 18-65 years who received the Ad26.COV2.S COVID-19 vaccine or a placebo.

The CDR3 reads CASSLVGRSEAFF. In nucleotides, the CDR3 is TGTGCCAGCAGCTTAGTGGGTAGGTCTGAAGCTTTCTTT. This rearrangement joins TRBV11-2 to TRBJ1-1; D call uncertain. The CDR3 consists of 13 residues. With 1 base removed from V and 6 bases from J, the gap between germline ends came to 9 bases. In germline, CDR1 is SGHAT, CDR2 FQNNGV.